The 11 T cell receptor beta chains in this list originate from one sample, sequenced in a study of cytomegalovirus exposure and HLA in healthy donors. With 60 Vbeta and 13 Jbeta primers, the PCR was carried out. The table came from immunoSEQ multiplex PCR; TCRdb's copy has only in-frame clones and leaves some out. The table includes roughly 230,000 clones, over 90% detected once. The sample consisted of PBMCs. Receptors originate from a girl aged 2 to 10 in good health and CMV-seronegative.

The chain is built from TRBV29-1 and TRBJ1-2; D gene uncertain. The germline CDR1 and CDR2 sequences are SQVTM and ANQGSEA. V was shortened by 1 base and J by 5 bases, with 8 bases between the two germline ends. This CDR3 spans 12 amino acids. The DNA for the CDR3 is TGCAGCGTTGAAGCCTATCATTATGGCTACACCTTC. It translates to CSVEAYHYGYTF.

The CDR3 sequence is CASSLAGGPPGELFF. CDR3 sequence (DNA): TGTGCCAGCAGCTTAGCGGGAGGTCCTCCCGGGGAGCTGTTTTTT. The J gene is TRBJ2-2, the V gene TRBV7-7, with D possibly being TRBD2 (6 bases). This CDR3 is built from 15 residues. V lost 0 bases and J lost 6, with 11 bases in between. Germline CDR1 and CDR2: SSHAT and FNYEAQ (reference sequence).

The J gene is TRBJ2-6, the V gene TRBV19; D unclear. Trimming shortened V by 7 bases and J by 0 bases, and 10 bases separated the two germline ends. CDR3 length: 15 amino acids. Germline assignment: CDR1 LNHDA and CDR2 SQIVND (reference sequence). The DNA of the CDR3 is TGTGCCAGTATCTCTATCCGCTCTGGGGCCAACGTCCTGACTTTC. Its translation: CASISIRSGANVLTF. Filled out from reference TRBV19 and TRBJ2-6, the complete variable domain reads DGGITQSPKYLFRKEGQNVTLSCEQNLNHDAMYWYRQDPGQGLRLIYYSQIVNDFQKGDIAEGYSVSREKKESFPLTVTSAQKNPTAFYLCASISIRSGANVLTFGAGSRLTVL.

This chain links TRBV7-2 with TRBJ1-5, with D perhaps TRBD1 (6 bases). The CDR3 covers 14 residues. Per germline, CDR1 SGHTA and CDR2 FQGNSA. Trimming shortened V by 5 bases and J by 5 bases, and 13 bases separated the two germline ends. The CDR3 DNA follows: TGTGCCAGCAGCCTTGGGGGCATCTATCAGCCCCAGCATTTT. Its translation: CASSLGGIYQPQHF. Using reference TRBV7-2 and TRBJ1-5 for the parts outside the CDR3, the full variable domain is GAGVSQSPSNKVTEKGKDVELRCDPISGHTALYWYRQSLGQGLEFLIYFQGNSAPDKSGLPSDRFSAERTGGSVSTLTIQRTQQEDSAVYLCASSLGGIYQPQHFGDGTRLSIL.

The DNA for the CDR3 is TGTGCCAGCAGCCTAGAGAAGGGCAGCGGTCGGAGCTCCTACAATGAGCAGTTCTTC. Its translation: CASSLEKGSGRSSYNEQFF. The gene calls are TRBV9 and TRBJ2-1, with D maybe TRBD2 (5 bases). V lost 4 bases to trimming and J lost 0 bases, with 23 bases between them. The CDR3 is made up of 19 amino acids. Germline values: CDR1 SGDLS, CDR2 YYNGEE.

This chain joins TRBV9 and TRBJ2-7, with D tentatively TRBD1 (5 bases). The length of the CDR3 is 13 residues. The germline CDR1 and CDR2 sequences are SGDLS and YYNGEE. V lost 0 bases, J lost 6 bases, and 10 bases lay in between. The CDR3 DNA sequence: TGTGCCAGCAGCGTAGCTATTCAGGGCGAGCAGTACTTC. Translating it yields CASSVAIQGEQYF.

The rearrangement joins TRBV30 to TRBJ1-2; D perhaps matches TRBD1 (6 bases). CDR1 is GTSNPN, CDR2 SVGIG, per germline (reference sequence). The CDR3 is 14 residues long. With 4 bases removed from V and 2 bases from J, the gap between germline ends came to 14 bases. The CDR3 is CAWTPGTYNYGYTF. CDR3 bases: TGTGCCTGGACCCCCGGGACATACAACTATGGCTACACCTTC.

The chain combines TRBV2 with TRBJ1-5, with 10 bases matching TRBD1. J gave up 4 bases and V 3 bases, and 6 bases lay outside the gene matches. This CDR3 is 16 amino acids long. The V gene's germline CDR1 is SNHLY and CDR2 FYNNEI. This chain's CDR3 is CASSDRTGGLNQPQHF. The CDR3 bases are TGTGCCAGCAGTGATCGGACAGGGGGTTTAAATCAGCCCCAGCATTTT.

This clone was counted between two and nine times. DNA of the CDR3: TGTGCAAGGGCCCCGACAGTTCCAGGTTATGGCTACACCTTC. This codes for CARAPTVPGYGYTF. The rearrangement joins TRBV12-2 to TRBJ1-2; the table calls TRBD1, which could not be checked here. TRBV12-2 is a listed pseudogene. The CDR3 runs 14 residues.

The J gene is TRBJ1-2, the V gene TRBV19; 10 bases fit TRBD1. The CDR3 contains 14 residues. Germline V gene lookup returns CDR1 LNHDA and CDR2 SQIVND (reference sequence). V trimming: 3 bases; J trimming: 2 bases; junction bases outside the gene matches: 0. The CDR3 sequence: CASSMGQGNYGYTF. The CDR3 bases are TGTGCCAGTAGTATGGGACAGGGGAACTATGGCTACACCTTC.

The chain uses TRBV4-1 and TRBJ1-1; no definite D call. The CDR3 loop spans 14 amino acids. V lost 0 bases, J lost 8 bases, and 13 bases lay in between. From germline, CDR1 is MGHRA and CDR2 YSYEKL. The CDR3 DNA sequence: TGCGCCAGCAGCCAAGATCTTGGAGATCGAGAAGCTTTCTTT. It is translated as CASSQDLGDREAFF.